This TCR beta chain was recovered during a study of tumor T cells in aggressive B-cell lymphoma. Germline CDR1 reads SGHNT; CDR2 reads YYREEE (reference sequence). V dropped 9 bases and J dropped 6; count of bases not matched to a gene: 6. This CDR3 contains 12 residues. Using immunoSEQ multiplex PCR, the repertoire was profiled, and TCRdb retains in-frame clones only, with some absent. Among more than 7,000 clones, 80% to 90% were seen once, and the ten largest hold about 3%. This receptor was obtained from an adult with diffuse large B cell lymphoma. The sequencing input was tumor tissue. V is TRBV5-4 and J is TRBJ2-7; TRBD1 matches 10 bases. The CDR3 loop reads CATGQGNGEQYF. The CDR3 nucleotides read TGTGCCACGGGACAGGGGAATGGCGAGCAGTACTTC.